One and the same sample provided the 19 T cell receptor beta chains below, sequenced in a study of blood T cell repertoires in COVID-19. Data came from immunoSEQ multiplex PCR; TCRdb stores just in-frame clones and leaves some out. The table lists fewer than 400,000 clones, over 70% of them singletons, with 5% in the top ten. Sequences were obtained from PBMCs or T cells enriched from blood (not recorded which). These receptors all come from a man aged 25 to 40 who had recovered from COVID-19.

The chain uses TRBV18 and TRBJ2-1; 7 nucleotides align to TRBD1. Germline V lookup: CDR1 KGHSH, CDR2 LQKENI. The CDR3 has 16 residues. J was trimmed by 4 bases and V by 0 bases; bases with no gene match: 6. The CDR3 loop is CASSPPGLRGYNEQFF. DNA of the CDR3: TGTGCCAGCTCACCACCCGGCCTCAGGGGGTACAATGAGCAGTTCTTC.

V usage is TRBV4-1 and J usage is TRBJ1-5, with TRBD1 identical over 12 bases. Germline CDR1 MGHRA, CDR2 YSYEKL. The CDR3 contains 21 residues. V was clipped by 8 bases and J by 2 bases; unmatched bases: 22. In nucleotides, the CDR3 is TGCGCCAGCGCCGGGGCTTTTCCGGGACAGGGGGCAGGGAATGGCAATCAGCCCCAGCATTTT. As protein: CASAGAFPGQGAGNGNQPQHF.

V gene TRBV28 combines with J gene TRBJ1-5; D may be TRBD1 (5 bases). Germline V gives CDR1 MDHEN, CDR2 SYDVKM. This CDR3 region has 14 residues. V shed 1 base and J shed 5 bases, with 9 bases lying between them. The CDR3 region has the DNA TGTGCCAGCAGTTTATTTTCGGGGGATCAGCCCCAGCATTTT. It yields the protein CASSLFSGDQPQHF.

This chain links TRBV29-1 with TRBJ1-1; 10 bases agree with TRBD1. V was clipped by 7 bases and J by 3 bases; unmatched bases: 8. CDR3 size: 14 residues. Germline V gene sequence: CDR1 SQVTM, CDR2 ANQGSEA. CDR3 in amino acids: CSARGGTGDTEAFF. CDR3 sequence (DNA): TGCAGCGCCCGAGGCGGGACAGGGGACACTGAAGCTTTCTTT.

The rearrangement uses TRBV9 and TRBJ2-7; 11 bases are shared with TRBD1. The junction had 0 bases not matched to a gene; V was cut back by 3 bases and J by 4 bases. Germline assignment: CDR1 SGDLS and CDR2 YYNGEE. CDR3 size: 13 residues. The CDR3 nucleotides read TGTGCCAGCAGCGGGGACAGGGGGTACGAGCAGTACTTC. This sequence encodes CASSGDRGYEQYF.

The rearrangement joins TRBV24-1 to TRBJ1-5; TRBD1 matches 8 bases. This CDR3 region has 16 residues. CDR1 is KGHDR, CDR2 SFDVKD, per germline. V shed 4 bases, J shed 4 bases, and the junction held 8 bases outside the gene matches. The CDR3 DNA is TGTGCCACCAGTGACCCGACAGGGGCGATTAATCAGCCCCAGCATTTT. Residues: CATSDPTGAINQPQHF.

In regard to this clone: One junction end disagrees with the germline gene, perhaps due to a read error. The chain links TRBV7-2 to TRBJ1-2; 9 bases are a match to TRBD1. From germline, CDR1 is SGHTA and CDR2 FQGNSA. The CDR3 has 16 residues. The CDR3, as DNA: TGTGCCAGCAGCTTAAAAGGAGGGACAGGGCACTATGACTACACCTTC. It specifies CASSLKGGTGHYDYTF. The whole variable domain, remainder taken from reference TRBV7-2 and TRBJ1-2, is GAGVSQSPSNKVTEKGKDVELRCDPISGHTALYWYRQSLGQGLEFLIYFQGNSAPDKSGLPSDRFSAERTGGSVSTLTIQRTQQEDSAVYLCASSLKGGTGHYDYTFGSGTRLTVV.

V gene TRBV3-1 (or the pseudogene TRBV3-2) combines with J gene TRBJ1-1; 8 bases are a match to TRBD1. The CDR3 contains 13 residues. Germline V CDR1 and CDR2: LGHDT, YNNKEL (reference sequence). The trim removed 4 bases at V and 9 bases at J, leaving 7 bases unmatched. The CDR3 loop is CASSPGQGAQAFF. In DNA, the CDR3 is TGTGCCAGCAGCCCCGGGCAGGGGGCTCAAGCTTTCTTT.

The V call is TRBV5-1, the J call TRBJ2-1, with 9 bases matching TRBD1. The CDR3 sequence is 15 residues long. V shed 4 bases and J 3 bases; nucleotides not matched to a gene: 5. Germline CDR1 and CDR2: SGHRS and YFSETQ. Here the CDR3 reads CASSKDRGDYNEQFF. CDR3 in DNA: TGCGCCAGCAGCAAAGACAGGGGGGACTACAATGAGCAGTTCTTC.

In the case of this clone: This sample includes further DNA sequences coding for the same CDR3. The J gene is TRBJ1-5, the V gene TRBV29-1; maybe TRBD1 (6 bases). Germline CDR1 is SQVTM and CDR2 is ANQGSEA. The ends were cut back, 6 bases at V and 3 bases at J, with 12 bases in the middle. There are 13 residues in the CDR3. The CDR3, as DNA: TGCAGCGTGGAAACAGGGTACAATCAGCCCCAGCATTTT. Translated: CSVETGYNQPQHF.

The V gene is TRBV19, the J gene TRBJ2-2, with 7 bases aligning to TRBD2. The J segment lost 6 bases and the V segment lost 7 bases, leaving 8 bases of the junction unmatched. CDR1 is LNHDA, CDR2 SQIVND, per germline (reference sequence). The CDR3 runs 14 residues. The CDR3 region has the DNA TGTGCCAGTATTAACAGCGGGGTCCCCGGGGAGCTGTTTTTT. As protein: CASINSGVPGELFF.

DNA for the CDR3: TGTGCCAGCTCACCACCGGGACAGCGTGATAATTCACCCCTCCACTTT. Translation gives CASSPPGQRDNSPLHF. The gene calls are TRBV18 and TRBJ1-6; TRBD1 agrees at 7 bases. CDR1 and CDR2 (germline): KGHSH, LQKENI. This CDR3 has 16 amino acids. V shed 0 bases, J shed 5 bases, and the junction held 4 bases outside the gene matches. Full variable domain (missing parts from reference TRBV18 and TRBJ1-6): NAGVMQNPRHLVRRRGQEARLRCSPMKGHSHVYWYRQLPEEGLKFMVYLQKENIIDESGMPKERFSAEFPKEGPSILRIQQVVRGDSAAYFCASSPPGQRDNSPLHFGNGTRLTVT.

The chain recombines TRBV7-7 with TRBJ2-2; 10 nucleotides match TRBD1. Germline CDR1 reads SSHAT; CDR2 reads FNYEAQ (reference sequence). This CDR3 is 16 amino acids long. V gave up 1 base and J gave up 7 bases; unmatched junction bases: 6. The CDR3: CASSLGQGAKIGELFF. The CDR3 coding sequence is TGTGCCAGCAGCTTAGGACAGGGGGCAAAAATCGGGGAGCTGTTTTTT.

This clone was seen a handful of times. This sequence joins TRBV29-1 and TRBJ1-1, with TRBD1 identical over 11 bases. The CDR3 runs to 15 residues. The V and J ends lost 5 bases and 4 bases, in that order; junction bases with no gene match: 9. Germline V gene data show CDR1 as SQVTM and CDR2 as ANQGSEA. The CDR3 DNA follows: TGCAGCGTTATAGGGACAGGGGGAAGTGGCACTGAAGCTTTCTTT. Translation: CSVIGTGGSGTEAFF. The variable domain in full, with the rest retrieved from reference TRBV29-1 and TRBJ1-1, is SAVISQKPSRDICQRGTSLTIQCQVDSQVTMMFWYRQQPGQSLTLIATANQGSEATYESGFVIDKFPISRPNLTFSTLTVSNMSPEDSSIYLCSVIGTGGSGTEAFFGQGTRLTVV.

This clone has just a few counts. The rearrangement joins TRBV3-1 (or the pseudogene TRBV3-2) to TRBJ2-1; 8 nucleotides match TRBD2. V was pared by 0 bases and J by 4 bases, with 5 bases of the junction left unmatched. CDR3 length: 16 residues. The germline gives CDR1 LGHDT, CDR2 YNNKEL (reference sequence). The CDR3, as DNA: TGTGCCAGCAGCCAAGAGCGCGGGGGGACGTACAATGAGCAGTTCTTC. Amino acids: CASSQERGGTYNEQFF.

This chain joins TRBV20-1 and TRBJ2-3; D perhaps matches TRBD2 (6 bases). The germline CDR1 and CDR2 sequences are DFQATT and SNEGSKA (reference sequence). The ends were cut back, 3 bases at V and 0 bases at J, with 16 bases in the middle. This CDR3 contains 16 residues. In DNA form, the CDR3 reads TGCAGTGCTAGTCGGATAGCGGTAACTAGCACAGATACGCAGTATTTT. Encoded protein: CSASRIAVTSTDTQYF.

A few counts support this clone. This chain connects TRBV7-8 to TRBJ2-7, with 8 bases matching TRBD1. The CDR3 is 15 residues long. The germline V gene has CDR1 SGHVS and CDR2 FQNEAQ. With 5 bases clipped from V and 2 bases from J, the junction kept 8 bases outside the gene matches. In DNA form, the CDR3 reads TGTGCCAGCAGCCAACGCCCGACAGGGGCCTACGAGCAGTACTTC. It encodes CASSQRPTGAYEQYF.

The chain combines TRBV9 with TRBJ1-1; 10 nucleotides align to TRBD1. V lost 3 bases, J lost 2 bases, and 7 bases stayed unmatched. The CDR3 contains 16 residues. Germline V gives CDR1 SGDLS, CDR2 YYNGEE. The CDR3 bases are TGTGCCAGCAGCGGTACCGGGACAGGGGCAAACACTGAAGCTTTCTTT. It codes for CASSGTGTGANTEAFF.

A note on this clone: The sample contains more than one DNA sequence encoding this CDR3. The chain employs TRBV20-1 and TRBJ1-4; the D is unclear. Germline CDR1 and CDR2: DFQATT and SNEGSKA (reference sequence). There are 10 residues in the CDR3. V lost 5 bases to trimming and J lost 7 bases, with 5 bases between them. CDR3 DNA sequence: TGCAGTGCTCGTAGTGAAAAACTGTTTTTT. Translation: CSARSEKLFF.